The source of this TCR beta chain is a study of siplizumab effects on memory and regulatory T cells. V lost 4 bases, J lost 4 bases, and 13 bases lay in between. Germline V CDR1 and CDR2: GTSNPN, SVGIG (reference sequence). The CDR3 is 14 residues long. Researchers maintained the mixed lymphocyte reaction cells in coculture at 37°C for 6 days. The data were produced by immunoSEQ multiplex PCR, yet TCRdb's version contains in-frame clones alone and is incomplete. The profile covers over 7,500 clones, with around 40% appearing a single time and over 8.5% taken by the ten largest. As for this clone: Its cognate antigen is unknown.

The chain uses TRBV30 and TRBJ1-4; D call uncertain. Sequencing input: CFSE-low (dividing) CD4+ T cells sorted from an allogeneic mixed lymphocyte reaction. The sequence derives from a human donor in good health; the cells came from an allogeneic mixed lymphocyte reaction. As DNA, the CDR3 is TGTGCCTGGAATCTCCGGGGTGGTAATGAAAAACTGTTTTTT. It codes for CAWNLRGGNEKLFF. Full variable domain (outside the CDR3, taken from reference TRBV30 and TRBJ1-4): SQTIHQWPATLVQPVGSPLSLECTVEGTSNPNLYWYRQAAGRGLQLLFYSVGIGQISSEVPQNLSASRPQDRQFILSSKKLLLSDSGFYLCAWNLRGGNEKLFFGSGTQLSVL.